These 7 T cell receptor beta chains were sequenced from one sample in a study of T cell clonality in common variable immunodeficiency. TCRdb keeps only in-frame clones here, not all; method: immunoSEQ multiplex PCR. The table lists about 20,000 clones, with no singletons. These receptors lack a known antigen. Study-level results: In common variable immunodeficiency, TCR beta chains reportedly carried fewer deletions and N-nucleotide insertions.

The material sequenced was peripheral blood mononuclear cells. The receptors here all came from a human donor with common variable immunodeficiency.

In its sample, this clone was seen many times. Read coverage stops 3 residues before the CDR3 terminus; the germline J gene supplies the remainder. This chain links TRBV6-2 or TRBV6-3 with TRBJ1-5; the D gene is possibly TRBD1 (6 bases). The V and J ends lost 10 bases and 6 bases respectively, with 16 bases between them. Germline-derived CDR1 and CDR2 are MNHEY and SVGEGT. This CDR3 region has 13 residues. The CDR3 DNA, read in part, is TGTGCCACCCACAGGGATTTGTTTCAGCCC. This sequence encodes CATHRDLFQP. In full, the CDR3 reads CATHRDLFQPQHF.

This clone was recorded many times. The read stops 3 residues short of the end of the CDR3; the missing end is completed from the germline J gene. The chain carries TRBV4-2 and TRBJ1-3; D unresolved. The germline CDR1 and CDR2 sequences are LGHNA and YNFKEQ. This CDR3 is built from 15 residues. Deletions cut 1 base from V and 4 bases from J, with 11 bases between. CDR3 sequence: CASSQGAEKGNTIYF. The sequenced part of the CDR3 DNA is TGTGCCAGCAGCCAAGGGGCAGAAAAGGGAAACACC.

This clone has at least ten counts. The CDR3: CAITHRVENNEQFF. The CDR3 bases that were read are TGTGCCATCACCCACAGGGTGGAGAACAATGAG. The gene calls are TRBV10-3 and TRBJ2-1, with D possibly being TRBD1 (6 bases). The sequence runs out 3 residues before the end of the CDR3; the remainder is reconstructed from the germline J gene. The CDR3 sequence is 14 residues long. CDR1 and CDR2 (germline): ENHRY, SYGVKD. The V end lost 7 bases, the J end lost 5 bases, and 15 bases lay between the germline ends.

This clone came up a few times. Read sequence stops 3 residues before the CDR3 end, and the germline J gene provides the missing end. This chain connects TRBV11-2 to TRBJ2-1, with 7 bases identical to TRBD2. Losses at the gene ends were 6 bases for V and 5 bases for J; bases not matched to a gene: 7. This CDR3 is 14 amino acids long. Germline V gene lookup returns CDR1 SGHAT and CDR2 FQNNGV. The chain's CDR3 is CASSLGAGNNEQFF. Partial CDR3 DNA: TGTGCCAGCAGTCTGGGAGCGGGGAACAATGAG.

As regards this clone: From the germline J gene comes the end of the CDR3, since the read stops 3 residues before it. This rearrangement joins TRBV18 to TRBJ2-5; D is unclear. The CDR3 is 13 amino acids. Germline V gives CDR1 KGHSH, CDR2 LQKENI. Trimming stripped 2 bases from V and 5 bases from J, with 9 bases between. The sequenced part of the CDR3 DNA is TGTGCCAGCTCACCAACCTCAGTGGAGACC. Amino acid sequence: CASSPTSVET. The full CDR3 protein reads CASSPTSVETQYF.

For this clone: With the read ending 3 residues before the CDR3 end, the germline J gene is used to fill in that end. The chain employs TRBV18 and TRBJ1-2; D is undetermined. Germline V gives CDR1 KGHSH, CDR2 LQKENI. V lost 4 bases and J 4 bases, leaving 16 bases between the germline ends. This CDR3 has 15 amino acids. The CDR3: CASSLTNPLGYGYTF. CDR3 DNA, as far as it was read: TGTGCCAGCTCACTCACTAACCCACTAGGCTATGGC.

As regards this clone: The CDR3 extends 3 residues past the end of the read, so its final part is completed from the germline J gene. The genes are TRBV7-2 and TRBJ2-3; 11 bases are shared with TRBD2. J was trimmed by 8 bases and V by 5 bases; bases with no gene match: 6. Germline CDR1 SGHTA, CDR2 FQGNSA. This CDR3 has 14 amino acids. CDR3 DNA (partial): TGTGCCAGCAGCCCAAGTAGCGGGGGGGCTACG. This sequence encodes CASSPSSGGAT. The entire CDR3 sequence reads CASSPSSGGATQYF.